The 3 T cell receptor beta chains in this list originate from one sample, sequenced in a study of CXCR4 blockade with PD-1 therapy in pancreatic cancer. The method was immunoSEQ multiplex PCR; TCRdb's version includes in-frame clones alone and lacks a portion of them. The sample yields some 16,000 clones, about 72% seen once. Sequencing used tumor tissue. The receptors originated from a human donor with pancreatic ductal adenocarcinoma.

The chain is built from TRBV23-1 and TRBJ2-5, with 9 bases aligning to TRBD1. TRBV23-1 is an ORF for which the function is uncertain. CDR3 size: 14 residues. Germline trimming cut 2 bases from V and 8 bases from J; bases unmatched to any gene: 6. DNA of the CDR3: TGCGCCAGCAGTCAAACCCGGGACAGGGAAACCCAGTACTTC. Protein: CASSQTRDRETQYF.

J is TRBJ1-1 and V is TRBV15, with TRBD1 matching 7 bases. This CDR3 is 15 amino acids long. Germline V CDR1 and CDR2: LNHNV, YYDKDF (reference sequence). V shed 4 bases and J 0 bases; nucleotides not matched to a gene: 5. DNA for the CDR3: TGTGCCACCAGCAAAGACAGGGCCATGAACACTGAAGCTTTCTTT. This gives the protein CATSKDRAMNTEAFF.

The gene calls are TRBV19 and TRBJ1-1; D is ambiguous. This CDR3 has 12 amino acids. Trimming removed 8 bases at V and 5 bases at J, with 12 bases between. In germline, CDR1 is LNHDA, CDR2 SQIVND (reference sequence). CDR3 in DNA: TGTGCCAGTGGGATTTACGGGACTGAAGCTTTCTTT. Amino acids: CASGIYGTEAFF.